What follows are 13 T cell receptor beta chains derived from one specimen sequenced in a study of T cell clonotyping in hematopoietic cell transplantation. Documented time point: recipient sample about 28 days before transplant, after cytoreduction. The data were produced by immunoSEQ multiplex PCR, yet TCRdb's version contains in-frame clones alone and is incomplete. The sample includes about 28,000 clones, approximately 77% seen only once; the top ten take roughly 1.8%. The sample here was peripheral blood mononuclear cells, taken before stem cell transplant. These receptor sequences come from a man in his forties with acute myeloid leukemia. Some clones in this sample may be carry-over from other donors' samples.

As for this clone: A read error may account for a junction end that differs from germline. The chain has TRBV6-5 and TRBJ1-5; D gene uncertain. Per germline, CDR1 MNHEY and CDR2 SVGAGI. The CDR3 loop spans 14 amino acids. CDR3 coding DNA: TGTGCCAGCAGCGGGAGTGGGGTTGCTCAGCCCCAGCATTTC. It is translated as CASSGSGVAQPQHF.

The chain uses TRBV10-3 and TRBJ2-2; maybe TRBD2 (6 bases). Trimming removed 7 bases at V and 3 bases at J, with 12 bases between. The CDR3 spans 14 residues. Germline CDR1 ENHRY, CDR2 SYGVKD. This CDR3 is CAIKAGRDTGELFF. The CDR3 DNA follows: TGTGCCATCAAGGCGGGGCGTGACACCGGGGAGCTGTTTTTT.

This sequence joins TRBV2 and TRBJ2-7, with 10 bases aligning to TRBD1. V dropped 5 bases and J dropped 3; count of bases not matched to a gene: 1. Per germline, CDR1 SNHLY and CDR2 FYNNEI. CDR3 length: 13 amino acids. The CDR3 loop is CASSRDRGYEQYF. The DNA of the CDR3 is TGTGCCAGCAGTCGGGACAGGGGCTACGAGCAGTACTTC.

Notes on this clone: This CDR3 fails to terminate in the conserved phenylalanine or tryptophan, so it likely reflects a read error. V gene TRBV6-5 combines with J gene TRBJ2-7; tentatively, D is TRBD2 (5 bases). The CDR3 extends over 14 amino acids. Germline assignment: CDR1 MNHEY and CDR2 SVGAGI. Deletions cut 6 bases from V and 5 bases from J, with 17 bases between. In DNA, the CDR3 is TGTGCCAGCAGCTTAAGACCTAGCTTTAACGAGCAGTACCTC. It translates to CASSLRPSFNEQYL.

The chain's CDR3 is CASRPPGLPWEQYF. The CDR3 nucleotides are TGTGCCAGCAGGCCCCCAGGTTTACCATGGGAGCAGTACTTC. The chain recombines TRBV6-5 with TRBJ2-7; D gene uncertain. V lost 6 bases and J 7 bases, leaving 19 bases between the germline ends. The length of the CDR3 is 14 residues. Germline V gene data show CDR1 as MNHEY and CDR2 as SVGAGI.

This chain joins TRBV30 and TRBJ2-1; TRBD1 matches at 9 bases. Germline CDR1 and CDR2: GTSNPN and SVGIG (reference sequence). V trimming: 0 bases; J trimming: 7 bases; junction bases outside the gene matches: 1. The CDR3 sequence is 13 residues long. CDR3 sequence: CAWSVGTGNEQFF. Written as DNA, the CDR3 is TGTGCCTGGAGTGTAGGGACAGGGAATGAGCAGTTCTTC.

The genes are TRBV11-2 and TRBJ2-7; 14 positions agree with TRBD2. The germline V gene has CDR1 SGHAT and CDR2 FQNNGV. CDR3 size: 14 residues. Germline trimming cut 5 bases from V and 6 bases from J; bases unmatched to any gene: 3. The CDR3: CASSQTSGGAEQYF. In DNA, the CDR3 is TGTGCCAGCAGCCAGACTAGCGGGGGGGCCGAGCAGTACTTC.

This chain connects TRBV6-1 to TRBJ1-2, with TRBD1 identical over 12 bases. The CDR3 is made up of 15 amino acids. The J segment lost 13 bases and the V segment lost 2 bases, leaving 11 bases of the junction unmatched. Germline lookup yields CDR1 MNHNS and CDR2 SASEGT. DNA of the CDR3: TGTGCCAGCAGTGAATCTTTGGGACAGGGGGCAATTCGCACCTTC. Translation gives CASSESLGQGAIRTF.

This clone was observed a few times. This chain links TRBV15 with TRBJ1-4; 9 bases match TRBD1. Per the germline V gene, CDR1 is LNHNV and CDR2 is YYDKDF (reference sequence). The V and J ends lost 1 base and 5 bases, in that order; junction bases with no gene match: 8. This CDR3 is 17 amino acids long. The CDR3 region is CATSRGGQGNENEKLFF. CDR3 coding DNA: TGTGCCACCAGCAGAGGGGGACAGGGAAACGAGAATGAAAAACTGTTTTTT.

The rearrangement uses TRBV5-1 and TRBJ2-5; the match to TRBD1 covers 9 bases. V dropped 3 bases and J dropped 4; count of bases not matched to a gene: 13. Germline loops: CDR1 SGHRS, CDR2 YFSETQ. CDR3 length equals 17 residues. The CDR3 DNA reads as TGCGCCAGCAGCTCCAGGCCCGGGACAGGGAACGGAGAGACCCAGTACTTC. Protein sequence: CASSSRPGTGNGETQYF.

Only a few counts were recorded for this clone. The chain recombines TRBV9 with TRBJ1-2; D gene unclear. This CDR3 is 14 amino acids long. The V end was cut by 2 bases, the J end by 4 bases, with 12 bases between. CDR1 and CDR2 (germline): SGDLS, YYNGEE. CDR3 residues: CASSVSSRSYGYTF. CDR3 sequence (DNA): TGTGCCAGCAGCGTGAGTTCCAGGTCCTATGGCTACACCTTC.

V gene TRBV28 combines with J gene TRBJ1-5; D is undetermined. The germline V and J ends were trimmed by 2 bases and 2 bases, with 10 bases remaining between them. Germline loops: CDR1 MDHEN, CDR2 SYDVKM. This CDR3 has 15 amino acids. CDR3 sequence (DNA): TGTGCCAGCAGTTTAAGTCTCTCGGGCAATCAGCCCCAGCATTTT. Its translation is CASSLSLSGNQPQHF.

The chain is built from TRBV7-8 and TRBJ2-7; D not certain. V dropped 2 bases and J dropped 6 bases, with 17 bases sitting between them. The CDR3 sequence is 15 residues long. In germline, CDR1 is SGHVS, CDR2 FQNEAQ. The CDR3 DNA follows: TGTGCCAGCAGCTTACTCCGTATAGGCGGTCCCGAGCAGTACTTC. Encoded protein: CASSLLRIGGPEQYF.